This T cell receptor (beta chain) was profiled in a study of blood T cell repertoires in COVID-19. The wider study: Sites across the United States, Italy and Spain contributed samples from acute and convalescent COVID-19. PBMCs, B-cell-depleted T cells, or T cells were the source of the cDNA or gDNA that made up the material.

The V end lost 5 bases, the J end lost 2 bases, and 3 bases lay between the germline ends. The CDR3 runs to 11 residues. The V gene's germline CDR1 is SGHVS and CDR2 FQNEAQ. Those enrolled in Seattle joined during active infection and were followed longitudinally afterward. In the original analysis: How many nucleated cells were present was estimated from reference gene primer amplification. Profiled with immunoSEQ multiplex PCR; TCRdb holds only in-frame clones, not every one. The V and J calls and clone size were taken over from that table, and D and trimming were inferred from the DNA. The table has about 140,000 clones, approximately 90% seen once.

Sequenced material: peripheral blood. The chain recombines TRBV7-8 with TRBJ1-1; D is undetermined. The clonotype originates from a human donor with COVID-19, enrolled during active disease. The donor label of this sample is uncertain. CDR3 sequence: CASSGNTEAFF. The CDR3 coding sequence is TGTGCCAGCAGCGGCAACACTGAAGCTTTCTTT.